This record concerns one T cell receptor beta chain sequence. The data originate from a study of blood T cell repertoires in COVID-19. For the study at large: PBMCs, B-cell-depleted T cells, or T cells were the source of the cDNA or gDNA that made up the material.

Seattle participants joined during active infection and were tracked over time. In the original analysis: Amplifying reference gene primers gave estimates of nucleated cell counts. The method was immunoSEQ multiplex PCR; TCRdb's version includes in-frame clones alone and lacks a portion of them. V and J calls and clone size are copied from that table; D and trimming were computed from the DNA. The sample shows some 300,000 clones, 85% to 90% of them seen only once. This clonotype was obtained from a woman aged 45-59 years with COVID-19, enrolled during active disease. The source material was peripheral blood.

The DNA for the CDR3 is TGTGCCAGCAGCCAAAGACGAGCTAGCGGGGCAGCCCCCTACGAGCAGTACTTC. Translated: CASSQRRASGAAPYEQYF. This sequence joins TRBV3-1 (or the pseudogene TRBV3-2) and TRBJ2-7; 9 nucleotides match TRBD2. The CDR3 length is 18 residues. V dropped 2 bases and J dropped 2; count of bases not matched to a gene: 13. Germline CDR1 and CDR2: LGHDT and YNNKEL (reference sequence).